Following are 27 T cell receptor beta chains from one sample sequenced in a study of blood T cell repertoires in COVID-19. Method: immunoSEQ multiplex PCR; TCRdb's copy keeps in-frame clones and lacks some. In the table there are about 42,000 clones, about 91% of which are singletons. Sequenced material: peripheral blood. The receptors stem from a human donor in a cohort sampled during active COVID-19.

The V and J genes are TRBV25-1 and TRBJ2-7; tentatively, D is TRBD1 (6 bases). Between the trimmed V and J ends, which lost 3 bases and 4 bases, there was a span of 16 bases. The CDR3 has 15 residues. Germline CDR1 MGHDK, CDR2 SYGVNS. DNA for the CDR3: TGTGCCAGCAGTGATCGGGCCAGGGGAAAGTACGAGCAGTACTTC. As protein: CASSDRARGKYEQYF.

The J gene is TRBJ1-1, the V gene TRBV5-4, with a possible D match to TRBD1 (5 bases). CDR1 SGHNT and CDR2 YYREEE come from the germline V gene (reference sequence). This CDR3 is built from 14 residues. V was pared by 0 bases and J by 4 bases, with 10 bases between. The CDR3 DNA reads TGTGCCAGCAGCTTGGAAGGGGCGCCCACTGAAGCTTTCTTT. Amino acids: CASSLEGAPTEAFF.

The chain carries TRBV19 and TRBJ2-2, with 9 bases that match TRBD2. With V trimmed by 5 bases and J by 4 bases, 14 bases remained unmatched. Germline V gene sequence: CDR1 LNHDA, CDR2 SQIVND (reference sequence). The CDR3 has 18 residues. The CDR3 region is CASSPRLAGEVRTGELFF. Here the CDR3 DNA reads TGTGCCAGTAGTCCGCGATTAGCGGGAGAAGTCCGCACCGGGGAGCTGTTTTTT.

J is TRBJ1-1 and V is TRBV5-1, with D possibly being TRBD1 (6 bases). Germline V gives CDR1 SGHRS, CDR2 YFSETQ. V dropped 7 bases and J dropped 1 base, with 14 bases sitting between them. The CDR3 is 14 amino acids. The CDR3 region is CASRSGQTNTEAFF. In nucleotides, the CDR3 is TGCGCCAGCCGGTCCGGACAGACGAACACTGAAGCTTTCTTT.

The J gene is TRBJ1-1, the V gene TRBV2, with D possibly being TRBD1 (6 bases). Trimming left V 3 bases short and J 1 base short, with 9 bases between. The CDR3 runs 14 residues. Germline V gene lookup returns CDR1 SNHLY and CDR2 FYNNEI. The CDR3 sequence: CASSDRTANTEAFF. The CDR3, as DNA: TGTGCCAGCAGTGATCGGACAGCGAACACTGAAGCTTTCTTT.

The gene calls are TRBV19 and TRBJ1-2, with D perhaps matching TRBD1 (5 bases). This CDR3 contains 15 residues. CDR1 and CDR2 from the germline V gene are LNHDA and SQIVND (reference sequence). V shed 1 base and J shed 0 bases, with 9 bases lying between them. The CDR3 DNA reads TGTGCCAGTAGTATAGCAGGGAAACCTAACTATGGCTACACCTTC. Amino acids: CASSIAGKPNYGYTF.

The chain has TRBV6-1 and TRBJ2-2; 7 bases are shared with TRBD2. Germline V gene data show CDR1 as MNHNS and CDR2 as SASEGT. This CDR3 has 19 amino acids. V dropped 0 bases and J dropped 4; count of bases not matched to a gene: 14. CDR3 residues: CASSEAMGGDGLGTGELFF. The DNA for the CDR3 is TGTGCCAGCAGTGAAGCGATGGGGGGGGACGGTCTGGGCACCGGGGAGCTGTTTTTT.

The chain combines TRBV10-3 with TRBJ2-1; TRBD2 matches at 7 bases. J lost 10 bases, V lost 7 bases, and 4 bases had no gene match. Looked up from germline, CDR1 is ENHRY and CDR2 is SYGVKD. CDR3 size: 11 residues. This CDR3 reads CAITASGEQFF. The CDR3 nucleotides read TGTGCCATCACTGCTAGCGGCGAGCAGTTCTTC.

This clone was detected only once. CDR3 residues: CASSLPGQGASRQETQYF. The CDR3 DNA reads as TGTGCCAGCAGTTTACCGGGACAGGGGGCTAGTCGCCAAGAGACCCAGTACTTC. The chain uses TRBV6-2 or TRBV6-3 and TRBJ2-5, with TRBD1 identical over 12 bases. The trim removed 4 bases at V and 1 base at J, leaving 10 bases unmatched. The germline CDR1 and CDR2 sequences are MNHEY and SVGEGT. The CDR3 is 18 residues long.

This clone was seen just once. This CDR3 reads CASSLTSGGFGRTDTQYF. The DNA of the CDR3 is TGTGCCAGCAGCTTGACTAGCGGGGGATTTGGGCGAACAGATACGCAGTATTTT. The rearrangement uses TRBV7-2 and TRBJ2-3; 12 positions agree with TRBD2. The V and J ends lost 3 bases and 3 bases, in that order; junction bases with no gene match: 10. This CDR3 comprises 18 residues. Germline lookup yields CDR1 SGHTA and CDR2 FQGNSA. Supplemented by reference TRBV7-2 and TRBJ2-3, the full variable domain reads GAGVSQSPSNKVTEKGKDVELRCDPISGHTALYWYRQSLGQGLEFLIYFQGNSAPDKSGLPSDRFSAERTGGSVSTLTIQRTQQEDSAVYLCASSLTSGGFGRTDTQYFGPGTRLTVL.

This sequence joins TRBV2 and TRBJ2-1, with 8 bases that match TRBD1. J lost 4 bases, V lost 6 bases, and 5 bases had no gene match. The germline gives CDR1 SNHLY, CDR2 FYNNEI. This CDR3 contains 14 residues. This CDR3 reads CASRTDRAYNEQFF. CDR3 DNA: TGTGCCAGCAGGACGGACAGGGCTTACAATGAGCAGTTCTTC. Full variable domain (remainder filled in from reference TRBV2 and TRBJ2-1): EPEVTQTPSHQVTQMGQEVILRCVPISNHLYFYWYRQILGQKVEFLVSFYNNEISEKSEIFDDQFSVERPDGSNFTLKIRSTKLEDSAMYFCASRTDRAYNEQFFGPGTRLTVL.

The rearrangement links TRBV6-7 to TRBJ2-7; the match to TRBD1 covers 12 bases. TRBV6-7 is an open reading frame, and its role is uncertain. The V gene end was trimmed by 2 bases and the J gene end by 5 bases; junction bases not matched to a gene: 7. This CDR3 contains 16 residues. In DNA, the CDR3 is TGTGCCAGCAGTTACGTCCCCGGGACAGGGGGCCACGAGCAGTACTTC. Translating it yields CASSYVPGTGGHEQYF.

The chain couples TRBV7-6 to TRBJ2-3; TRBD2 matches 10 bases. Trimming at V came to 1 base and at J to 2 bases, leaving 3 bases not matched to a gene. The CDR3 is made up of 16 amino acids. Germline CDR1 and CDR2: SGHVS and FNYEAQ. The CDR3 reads CASSLGSGGSTDTQYF. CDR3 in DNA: TGTGCCAGCAGCTTAGGTAGCGGGGGGTCCACAGATACGCAGTATTTT.

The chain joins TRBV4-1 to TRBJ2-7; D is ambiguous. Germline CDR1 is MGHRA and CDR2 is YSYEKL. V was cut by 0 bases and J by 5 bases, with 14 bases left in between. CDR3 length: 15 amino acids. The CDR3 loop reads CASSQDSLSGNEQYF. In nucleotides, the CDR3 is TGCGCCAGCAGCCAAGATTCATTGTCAGGCAACGAGCAGTACTTC.

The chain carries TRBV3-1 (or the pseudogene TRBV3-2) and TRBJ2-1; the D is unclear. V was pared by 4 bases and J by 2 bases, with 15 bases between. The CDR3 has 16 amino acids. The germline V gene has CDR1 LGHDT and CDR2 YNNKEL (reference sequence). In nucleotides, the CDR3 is TGTGCCAGCAGCCTAGGCCCCGGTCTAGCCTACAATGAGCAGTTCTTC. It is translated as CASSLGPGLAYNEQFF.

The CDR3 region has the DNA TGTGCCAGCAGTTACTTTGCCCAGCGGAGCTCCTACGAGCAGTACTTC. It encodes CASSYFAQRSSYEQYF. V usage is TRBV6-2 or TRBV6-3 and J usage is TRBJ2-7; possibly TRBD2 for D (5 bases). The V gene's germline CDR1 is MNHEY and CDR2 SVGEGT. V was shortened by 1 base and J by 0 bases, with 13 bases between the two germline ends. This CDR3 spans 16 amino acids.

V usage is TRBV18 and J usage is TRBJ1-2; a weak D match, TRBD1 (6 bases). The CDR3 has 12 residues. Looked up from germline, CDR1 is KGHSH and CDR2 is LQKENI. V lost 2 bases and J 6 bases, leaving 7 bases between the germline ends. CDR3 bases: TGTGCCAGCTCACCAGGGGGCAATGGCTACACCTTC. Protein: CASSPGGNGYTF.

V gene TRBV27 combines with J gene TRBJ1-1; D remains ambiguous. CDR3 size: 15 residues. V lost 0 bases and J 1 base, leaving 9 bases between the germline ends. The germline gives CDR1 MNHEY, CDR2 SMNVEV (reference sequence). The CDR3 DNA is TGTGCCAGCAGTTTATCGAACAGCAGGAACACTGAAGCTTTCTTT. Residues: CASSLSNSRNTEAFF.

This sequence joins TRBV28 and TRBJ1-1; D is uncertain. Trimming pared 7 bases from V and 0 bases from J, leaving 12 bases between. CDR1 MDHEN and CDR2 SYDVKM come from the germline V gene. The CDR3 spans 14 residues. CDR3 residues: CASTSRFMNTEAFF. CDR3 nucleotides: TGTGCCAGCACCAGCAGGTTCATGAACACTGAAGCTTTCTTT.

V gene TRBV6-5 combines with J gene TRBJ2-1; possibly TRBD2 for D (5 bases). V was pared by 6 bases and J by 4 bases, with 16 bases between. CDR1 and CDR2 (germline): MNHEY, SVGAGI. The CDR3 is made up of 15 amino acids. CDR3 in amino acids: CASSTTPGRYNEQFF. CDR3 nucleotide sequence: TGTGCCAGCAGCACGACACCGGGGAGATACAATGAGCAGTTCTTC.

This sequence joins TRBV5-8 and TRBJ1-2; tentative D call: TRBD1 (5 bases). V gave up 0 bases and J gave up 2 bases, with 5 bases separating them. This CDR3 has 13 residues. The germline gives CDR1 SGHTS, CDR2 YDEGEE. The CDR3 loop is CASSLEGNYGYTF. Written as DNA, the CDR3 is TGTGCCAGCAGCTTGGAGGGGAACTATGGCTACACCTTC. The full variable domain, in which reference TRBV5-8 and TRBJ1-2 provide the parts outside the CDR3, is EAGVTQSPTHLIKTRGQQATLRCSPISGHTSVYWYQQALGLGLQFLLWYDEGEERNRGNFPPRFSGRQFPNYSSELNVNALELEDSALYLCASSLEGNYGYTFGSGTRLTVV.

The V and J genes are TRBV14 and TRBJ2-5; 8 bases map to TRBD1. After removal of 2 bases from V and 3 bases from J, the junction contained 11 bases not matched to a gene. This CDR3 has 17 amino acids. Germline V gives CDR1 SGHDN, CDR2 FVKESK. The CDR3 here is CASSQIGQGLSKETQYF. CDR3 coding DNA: TGTGCCAGCAGCCAAATCGGACAGGGTCTATCCAAAGAGACCCAGTACTTC.

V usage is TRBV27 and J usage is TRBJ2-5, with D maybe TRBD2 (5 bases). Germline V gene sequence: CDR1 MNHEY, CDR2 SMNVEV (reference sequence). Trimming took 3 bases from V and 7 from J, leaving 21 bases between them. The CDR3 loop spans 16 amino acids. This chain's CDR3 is CASSLSGVGISGTQYF. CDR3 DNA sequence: TGTGCCAGCAGTTTGTCCGGGGTAGGGATATCGGGGACCCAGTACTTC.

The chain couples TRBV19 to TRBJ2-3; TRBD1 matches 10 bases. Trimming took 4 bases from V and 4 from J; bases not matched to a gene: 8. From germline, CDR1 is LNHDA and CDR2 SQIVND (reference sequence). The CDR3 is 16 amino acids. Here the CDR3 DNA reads TGTGCCAGTAGTAGCATGGGACAGGGGTTGTCAGATACGCAGTATTTT. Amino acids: CASSSMGQGLSDTQYF.

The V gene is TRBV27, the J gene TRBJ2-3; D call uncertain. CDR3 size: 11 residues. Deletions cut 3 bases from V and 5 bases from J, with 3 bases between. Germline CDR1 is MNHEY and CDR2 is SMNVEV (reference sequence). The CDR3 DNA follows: TGTGCCAGCAGTTTCGGAGATACGCAGTATTTT. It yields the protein CASSFGDTQYF.

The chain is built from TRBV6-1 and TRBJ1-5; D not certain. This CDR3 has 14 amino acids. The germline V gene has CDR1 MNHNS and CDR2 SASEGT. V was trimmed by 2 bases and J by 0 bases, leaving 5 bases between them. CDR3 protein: CASSELYSNQPQHF. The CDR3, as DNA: TGTGCCAGCAGTGAATTATATAGCAATCAGCCCCAGCATTTT.

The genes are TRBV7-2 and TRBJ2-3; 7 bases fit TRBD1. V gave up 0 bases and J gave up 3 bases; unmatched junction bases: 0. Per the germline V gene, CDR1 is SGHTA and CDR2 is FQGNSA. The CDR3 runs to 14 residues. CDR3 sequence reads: CASSLATGTDTQYF. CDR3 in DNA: TGTGCCAGCAGCTTAGCGACAGGGACAGATACGCAGTATTTT.